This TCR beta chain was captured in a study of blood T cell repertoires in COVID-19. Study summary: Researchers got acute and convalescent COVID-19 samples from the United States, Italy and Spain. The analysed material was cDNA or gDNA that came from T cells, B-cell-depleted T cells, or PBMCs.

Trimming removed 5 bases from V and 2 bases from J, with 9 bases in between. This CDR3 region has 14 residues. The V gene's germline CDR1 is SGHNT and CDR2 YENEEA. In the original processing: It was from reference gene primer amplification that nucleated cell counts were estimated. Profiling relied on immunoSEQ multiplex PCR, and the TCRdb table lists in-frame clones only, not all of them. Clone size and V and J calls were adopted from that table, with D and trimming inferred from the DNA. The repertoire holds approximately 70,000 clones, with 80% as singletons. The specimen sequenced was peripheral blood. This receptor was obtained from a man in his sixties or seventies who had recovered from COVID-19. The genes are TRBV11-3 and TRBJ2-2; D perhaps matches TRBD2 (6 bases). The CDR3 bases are TGTGCCAGCAGCCCGGGGACTAACACCGGGGAGCTGTTTTTT. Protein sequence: CASSPGTNTGELFF.